Many counts were recorded for the clone carrying this T cell receptor beta chain. These data come from a study of CXCR3 chemokines and chemotherapy response in bladder cancer. The CDR3 length is 12 residues. Per germline, CDR1 SQVTM and CDR2 ANQGSEA. After removal of 5 bases from V and 8 bases from J, the junction contained 6 bases not matched to a gene. In TCRdb, the PCR reads were re-called with MiXCR into one record per CDR3 protein. Among about 8,900 distinct CDR3 sequences listed, roughly 23% were seen once. The chain is built from TRBV29-1 and TRBJ1-1; 9 bases are shared with TRBD1. Sampling was carried out from a patient whose treatment included neoadjuvant chemotherapy. The source of this sequence is a human donor with bladder cancer that did not respond to neoadjuvant chemotherapy. The CDR3 nucleotides read TGCAGCGTTTGGGACAGGGAAACCGAAGCTTTCTTT. Translating it yields CSVWDRETEAFF.